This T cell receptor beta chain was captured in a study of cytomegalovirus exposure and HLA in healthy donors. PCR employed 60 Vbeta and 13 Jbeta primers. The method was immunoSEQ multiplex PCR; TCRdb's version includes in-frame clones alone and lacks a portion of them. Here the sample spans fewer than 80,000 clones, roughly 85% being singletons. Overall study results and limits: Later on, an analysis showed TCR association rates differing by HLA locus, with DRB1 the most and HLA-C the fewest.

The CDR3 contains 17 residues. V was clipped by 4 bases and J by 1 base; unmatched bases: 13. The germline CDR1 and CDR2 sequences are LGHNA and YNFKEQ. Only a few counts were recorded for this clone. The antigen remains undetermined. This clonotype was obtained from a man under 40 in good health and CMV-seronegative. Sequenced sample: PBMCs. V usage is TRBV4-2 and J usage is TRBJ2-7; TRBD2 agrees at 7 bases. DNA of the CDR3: TGTGCCAGCAGCCGGACTAGTATAGGTCGGGGATCCTACGAGCAGTACTTC. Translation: CASSRTSIGRGSYEQYF.